This T cell receptor (beta chain) was documented in a study of tumor and adjacent non-tumor tissue in lung cancer. Study-wide results and limits: Significantly higher TCR diversity was found in tumor than normal lung.

A modified ARM-PCR protocol with three rounds of nested PCR amplified TCRbeta. MiXCR was run by TCRdb on the multiplex PCR reads, yielding one entry per CDR3 protein. The sample records about 66,000 distinct CDR3 sequences, 73% being singletons. In germline, CDR1 is SQVTM, CDR2 ANQGSEA. The CDR3 covers 13 residues. The ends lost 4 bases at V and 11 bases at J; junction bases unmatched: 10. No cell sorting was done before RNA was extracted from the tissue. Donors were chemotherapy-naive, newly diagnosed lung cancer surgical patients in China, August–late 2014. Concerning this clonotype: The antigen is unknown.

Sample: lung tumor tissue. V and J are TRBV29-1 and TRBJ1-5; 8 bases line up with TRBD1. The TCR comes from a man aged 60 to 75 with non-small cell lung cancer. CDR3 in amino acids: CSVAGGRNKSQHF. CDR3 coding DNA: TGCAGCGTTGCAGGGGGCAGGAATAAGTCCCAGCATTTT.